The 10 T cell receptor beta chains below all came from one sample that was sequenced in a study of control samples from healthy donors and cancer patients. TCRdb's copy holds only in-frame clones and misses some; the assay was immunoSEQ multiplex PCR. This table has about 170,000 clones, roughly 91% appearing once. The sequenced sample was blood. The source is a woman between 25 and 40 years old in good health.

The V gene is TRBV27, the J gene TRBJ2-1; the D gene is possibly TRBD1 (5 bases). Germline V lookup: CDR1 MNHEY, CDR2 SMNVEV (reference sequence). V lost 3 bases and J 0 bases, leaving 6 bases between the germline ends. The CDR3 runs 14 residues. CDR3 sequence (DNA): TGTGCCAGCAGTTTCGACAGCTCCTACAATGAGCAGTTCTTC. Its translation: CASSFDSSYNEQFF.

Worth noting for this clone: Other DNA sequences from this sample encode an identical CDR3 as well. The chain couples TRBV7-9 to TRBJ2-5, with 10 bases fitting TRBD1. Trimming cost V 5 bases and J 5 bases; bases outside gene matches: 5. CDR1 and CDR2 from the germline V gene are SEHNR and FQNEAQ (reference sequence). The CDR3 covers 14 residues. CDR3: CASSLRTGGETQYF. The CDR3 DNA reads TGTGCCAGCAGCCTGCGGACAGGGGGGGAGACCCAGTACTTC.

The CDR3 region is CASSQQGVLMNTEAFF. CDR3 bases: TGCGCCAGCAGCCAGCAGGGGGTCCTGATGAACACTGAAGCTTTCTTT. The chain has TRBV4-1 and TRBJ1-1; 7 positions agree with TRBD1. Germline trimming cut 3 bases from V and 0 bases from J; bases unmatched to any gene: 7. The CDR3 runs to 16 residues. Germline lookup yields CDR1 MGHRA and CDR2 YSYEKL.

This chain links TRBV6-4 with TRBJ2-3, with 7 positions matching TRBD2. V dropped 5 bases and J dropped 2; count of bases not matched to a gene: 4. Germline V CDR1 and CDR2: MRHNA, SNTAGT. CDR3 length: 14 residues. Written as DNA, the CDR3 is TGTGCCAGCAGTCCTAGCGGAACCACAGATACGCAGTATTTT. It yields the protein CASSPSGTTDTQYF.

This chain joins TRBV10-3 and TRBJ1-5; 7 nucleotides align to TRBD1. The germline gives CDR1 ENHRY, CDR2 SYGVKD. The CDR3 covers 15 residues. Trimming took 6 bases from V and 1 from J; bases not matched to a gene: 6. The CDR3 nucleotides read TGTGCCATCAGGGGTGGAGGGGGCAGCAATCAGCCCCAGCATTTT. The encoded protein is CAIRGGGGSNQPQHF.

The genes are TRBV7-9 and TRBJ2-1; D possibly uses TRBD1 or TRBD2 (5 bases each). Per the germline V gene, CDR1 is SEHNR and CDR2 is FQNEAQ (reference sequence). The V gene lost 1 base and the J gene lost 7 bases, with 17 bases spanning the gap. The CDR3 covers 16 residues. CDR3 residues: CASSLGGARLGNEQFF. The CDR3 nucleotides are TGTGCCAGCAGCTTAGGAGGGGCCAGACTGGGGAATGAGCAGTTCTTC.

The chain joins TRBV5-4 to TRBJ1-6; no definite D call. This CDR3 has 13 residues. Germline assignment: CDR1 SGHNT and CDR2 YYREEE (reference sequence). The V gene lost 0 bases and the J gene lost 7 bases, with 5 bases spanning the gap. CDR3 sequence reads: CASSLGENSPLHF. The CDR3 region has the DNA TGTGCCAGCAGCTTGGGGGAAAATTCACCCCTCCACTTT.

J is TRBJ2-3 and V is TRBV7-9; 7 nucleotides line up with TRBD1. CDR1 and CDR2 from the germline V gene are SEHNR and FQNEAQ (reference sequence). This CDR3 is built from 15 residues. V was pared by 2 bases and J by 4 bases, with 6 bases of the junction left unmatched. The CDR3 loop is CASSLSRGGADTQYF. The CDR3 coding sequence is TGTGCCAGCAGCTTATCCCGAGGGGGCGCAGATACGCAGTATTTT. Supplemented by reference TRBV7-9 and TRBJ2-3, the full variable domain reads DTGVSQNPRHKITKRGQNVTFRCDPISEHNRLYWYRQTLGQGPEFLTYFQNEAQLEKSRLLSDRFSAERPKGSFSTLEIQRTEQGDSAMYLCASSLSRGGADTQYFGPGTRLTVL.

This CDR3 reads CASSLGVKQPTSYGYTF. CDR3 nucleotides: TGTGCCAGCAGCTTAGGTGTGAAACAGCCTACTTCCTATGGCTACACCTTC. The V and J genes are TRBV7-2 and TRBJ1-2; D call uncertain. Between the trimmed V and J ends, which lost 1 base and 4 bases, there was a span of 19 bases. This CDR3 has 17 amino acids. Looked up from germline, CDR1 is SGHTA and CDR2 is FQGNSA.

V usage is TRBV5-1 and J usage is TRBJ1-3; 8 bases match TRBD1. The germline V gene has CDR1 SGHRS and CDR2 YFSETQ. V lost 4 bases, J lost 0 bases, and 6 bases stayed unmatched. The CDR3 sequence is 16 residues long. Here the CDR3 DNA reads TGCGCCAGCAGCACGACAGGGGCCCACTCTGGAAACACCATATATTTT. Translation gives CASSTTGAHSGNTIYF.